This section outlines one T cell receptor beta chain sequence together with its context. The antigen remains unidentified. Clones were read by immunoSEQ multiplex PCR, and TCRdb kept only the in-frame ones, dropping some. The table shows tens of thousands of clones, with less than 85% occurring only once. The sample originates from a study of STAT5B mutations in CD4+ large granular lymphocyte leukemia. Across the whole study: Healthy donors showed HLA-associated enrichment of the CDR3 'QG' motif.

Study findings and constraints: Data were not HLA-matched across samples. Patient CD4-sorted repertoires stayed more clonal than healthy ones after leukemic-clone removal. TRBV06-family usage was enriched in top patient clones (8/27) versus controls (2/35).

The CDR3 runs to 15 residues. The V gene's germline CDR1 is SGHAT and CDR2 FQNNGV. V lost 1 base to trimming and J lost 2 bases, with 9 bases between them. The sample comprised CD4+ T cells from blood buffy coats. This clonotype was sampled from a human donor in good health. The chain uses TRBV11-2 and TRBJ1-5; a possible D gene is TRBD1 (5 bases). DNA for the CDR3: TGTGCCAGCAGCTTAGGCGGCAGGGGCAATCAGCCCCAGCATTTT. Translating gives CASSLGGRGNQPQHF. Drawing the rest from reference TRBV11-2 and TRBJ1-5, the complete variable domain is EAGVAQSPRYKIIEKRQSVAFWCNPISGHATLYWYQQILGQGPKLLIQFQNNGVVDDSQLPKDRFSAERLKGVDSTLKIQPAKLEDSAVYLCASSLGGRGNQPQHFGDGTRLSIL.